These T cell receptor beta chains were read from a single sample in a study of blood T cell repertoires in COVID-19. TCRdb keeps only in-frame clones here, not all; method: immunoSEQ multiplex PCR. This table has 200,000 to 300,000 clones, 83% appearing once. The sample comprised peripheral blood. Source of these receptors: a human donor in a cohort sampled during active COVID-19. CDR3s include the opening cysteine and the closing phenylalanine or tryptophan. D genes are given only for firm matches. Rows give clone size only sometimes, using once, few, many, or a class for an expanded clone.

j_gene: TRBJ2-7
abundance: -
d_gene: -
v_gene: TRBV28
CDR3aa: CASSSPLGQDEQYF
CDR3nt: TGTGCCAGCAGTTCCCCCCTGGGACAAGACGAGCAGTACTTC

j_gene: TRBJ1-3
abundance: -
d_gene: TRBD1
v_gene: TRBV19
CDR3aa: CASSTGVNTIYF
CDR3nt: TGTGCCAGTTCGACAGGGGTAAACACCATATATTTT

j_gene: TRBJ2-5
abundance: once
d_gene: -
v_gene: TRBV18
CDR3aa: CASSPEMAQYF
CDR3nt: TGTGCCAGCTCACCAGAGATGGCCCAGTACTTC

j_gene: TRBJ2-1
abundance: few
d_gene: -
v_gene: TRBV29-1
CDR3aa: CSVSNNEQFF
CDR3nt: TGCAGCGTTTCAAACAATGAGCAGTTCTTC

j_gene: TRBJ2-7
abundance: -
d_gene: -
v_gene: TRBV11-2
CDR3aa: CASSLGRPYEQYF
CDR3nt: TGTGCCAGCAGCTTAGGGAGGCCCTACGAGCAGTACTTC

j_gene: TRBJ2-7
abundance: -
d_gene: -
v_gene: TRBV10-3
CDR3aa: CASSRDTYEQYF
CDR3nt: TGTGCCAGCAGCCGGGACACTTACGAGCAGTACTTC

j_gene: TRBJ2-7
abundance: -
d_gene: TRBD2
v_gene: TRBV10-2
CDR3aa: CASSDEAGGSYEQYF
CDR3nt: TGCGCCAGCAGTGATGAGGCGGGAGGGTCCTACGAGCAGTACTTC

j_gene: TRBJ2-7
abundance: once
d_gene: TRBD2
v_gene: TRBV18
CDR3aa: CASSPPLPGQLSGSPYEQYF
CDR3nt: TGTGCCAGCTCACCCCCTCTTCCGGGACAGCTTAGCGGGAGCCCGTACGAGCAGTACTTC

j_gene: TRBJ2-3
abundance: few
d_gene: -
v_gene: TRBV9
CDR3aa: CASSQAGGSTDTQYF
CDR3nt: TGTGCCAGCAGCCAGGCCGGGGGTAGCACAGATACGCAGTATTTT

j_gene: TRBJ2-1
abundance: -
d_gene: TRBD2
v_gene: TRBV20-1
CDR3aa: CSGEREEQFF
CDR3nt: TGCAGTGGCGAGCGGGAGGAGCAGTTCTTC

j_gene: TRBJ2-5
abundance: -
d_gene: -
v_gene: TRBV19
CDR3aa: CASSESVETQYF
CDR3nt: TGTGCCAGTAGTGAGTCTGTCGAGACCCAGTACTTC

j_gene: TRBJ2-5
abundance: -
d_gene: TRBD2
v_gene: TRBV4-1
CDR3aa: CASSQDNSGNQETQYF
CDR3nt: TGCGCCAGCAGCCAAGATAATAGCGGGAACCAAGAGACCCAGTACTTC

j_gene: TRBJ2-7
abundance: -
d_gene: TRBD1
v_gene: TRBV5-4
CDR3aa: CASSFRQGHEQYF
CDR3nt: TGTGCCAGCAGCTTTCGACAGGGCCACGAGCAGTACTTC

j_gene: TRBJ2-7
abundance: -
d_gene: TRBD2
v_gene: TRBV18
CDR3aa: CASSPPSGSSYEQYF
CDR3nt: TGTGCCAGCTCACCACCAAGCGGGAGCTCCTACGAGCAGTACTTC

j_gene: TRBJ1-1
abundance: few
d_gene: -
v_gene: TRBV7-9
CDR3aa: CASKESTEAFF
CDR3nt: TGTGCCAGCAAAGAGAGCACTGAAGCTTTCTTT

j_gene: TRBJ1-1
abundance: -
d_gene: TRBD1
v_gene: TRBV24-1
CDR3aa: CATTIRDSLPNTEAFF
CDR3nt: TGTGCCACCACAATCCGGGACAGTTTGCCGAACACTGAAGCTTTCTTT

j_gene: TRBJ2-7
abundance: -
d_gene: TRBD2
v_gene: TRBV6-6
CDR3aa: CASSYGLAGTYEQYF
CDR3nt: TGTGCCAGCAGTTACGGGCTAGCGGGGACCTACGAGCAGTACTTC

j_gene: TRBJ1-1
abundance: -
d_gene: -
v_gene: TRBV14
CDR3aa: CASSKRIGAGAEAFF
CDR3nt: TGTGCCAGCAGCAAAAGAATCGGGGCAGGGGCTGAAGCTTTCTTT

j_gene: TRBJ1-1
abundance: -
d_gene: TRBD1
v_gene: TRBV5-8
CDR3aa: CASSTTGGTEAFF
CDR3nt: TGTGCCAGCAGCACAACAGGGGGCACTGAAGCTTTCTTT

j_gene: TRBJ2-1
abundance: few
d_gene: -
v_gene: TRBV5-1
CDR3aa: CASSLLAKGDEQFF
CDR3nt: TGCGCCAGCAGCTTGTTGGCAAAAGGGGATGAGCAGTTCTTC

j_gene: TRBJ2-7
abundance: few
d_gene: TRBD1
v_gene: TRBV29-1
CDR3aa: CSVGTGGEEQYF
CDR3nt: TGCAGCGTCGGGACAGGGGGAGAAGAGCAGTACTTC

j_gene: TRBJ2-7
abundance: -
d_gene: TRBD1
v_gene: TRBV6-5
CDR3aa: CASKTGPNFAYEQYF
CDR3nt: TGTGCCAGCAAGACAGGGCCAAACTTTGCCTACGAGCAGTACTTC

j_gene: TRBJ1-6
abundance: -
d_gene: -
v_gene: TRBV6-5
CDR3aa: CASSYSGGNSPLHF
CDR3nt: TGTGCCAGCAGTTACTCAGGGGGTAATTCACCCCTCCACTTT

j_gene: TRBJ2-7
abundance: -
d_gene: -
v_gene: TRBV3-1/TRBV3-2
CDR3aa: CASSQDSRGYEQYF
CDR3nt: TGTGCCAGCAGCCAAGACTCGCGGGGCTACGAGCAGTACTTC

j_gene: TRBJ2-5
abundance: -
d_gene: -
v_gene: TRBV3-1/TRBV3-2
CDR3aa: CASSQVAGREGETQYF
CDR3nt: TGTGCCAGCAGCCAAGTCGCCGGCAGGGAAGGGGAGACCCAGTACTTC

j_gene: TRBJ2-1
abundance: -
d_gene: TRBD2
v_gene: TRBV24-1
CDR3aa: CATSDSRGGSSYNEQFF
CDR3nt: TGTGCCACCAGTGATTCCCGAGGCGGGAGCTCCTACAATGAGCAGTTCTTC

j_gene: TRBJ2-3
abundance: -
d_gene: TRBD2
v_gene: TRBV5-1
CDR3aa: CASSLAGRAGDTQYF
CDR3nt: TGCGCCAGCAGCTTAGCGGGGAGGGCCGGGGATACGCAGTATTTT

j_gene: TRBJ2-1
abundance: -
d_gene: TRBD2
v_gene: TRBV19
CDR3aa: CASKRASGSSYNEQFF
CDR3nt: TGTGCCAGTAAGAGGGCTAGCGGGTCTTCCTACAATGAGCAGTTCTTC

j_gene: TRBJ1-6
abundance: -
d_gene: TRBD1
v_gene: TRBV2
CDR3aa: CASSSDRGHSPLHF
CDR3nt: TGTGCCAGCAGTTCCGACAGGGGGCATTCACCCCTCCACTTT

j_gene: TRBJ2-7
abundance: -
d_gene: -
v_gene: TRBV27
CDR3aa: CASRRDISYEQYF
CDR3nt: TGTGCCAGCAGACGGGACATCTCCTACGAGCAGTACTTC

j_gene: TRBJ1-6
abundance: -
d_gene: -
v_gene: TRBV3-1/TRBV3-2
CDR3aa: CASSPYRERNSPLHF
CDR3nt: TGTGCCAGCAGCCCGTACAGGGAACGTAATTCACCCCTCCACTTT

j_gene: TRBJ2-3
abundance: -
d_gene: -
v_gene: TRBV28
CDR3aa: CASSPSADTQYF
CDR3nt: TGTGCCAGCAGTCCAAGCGCAGATACGCAGTATTTT

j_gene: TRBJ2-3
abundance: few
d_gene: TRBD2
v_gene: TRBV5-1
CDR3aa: CASSLAELTDTQYF
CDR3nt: TGCGCCAGCTCTCTAGCGGAACTCACAGATACGCAGTATTTT

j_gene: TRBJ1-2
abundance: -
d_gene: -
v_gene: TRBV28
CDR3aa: CASSPGLGYTF
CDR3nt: TGTGCCAGCAGCCCCGGTCTCGGCTACACCTTC

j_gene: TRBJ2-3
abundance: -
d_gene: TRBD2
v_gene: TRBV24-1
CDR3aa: CATSDFGLAGPTDTQYF
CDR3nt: TGTGCCACCAGTGACTTTGGACTAGCGGGTCCCACAGATACGCAGTATTTT

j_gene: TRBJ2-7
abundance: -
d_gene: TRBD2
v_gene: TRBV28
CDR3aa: CASRFPGTSGTYEQYF
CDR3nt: TGTGCCAGCAGATTTCCCGGGACTAGCGGTACCTACGAGCAGTACTTC

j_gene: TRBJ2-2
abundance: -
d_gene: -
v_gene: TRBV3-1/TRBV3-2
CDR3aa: CASSQPLGEPTNTGELFF
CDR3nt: TGTGCCAGCAGCCAACCCCTTGGGGAGCCCACGAACACCGGGGAGCTGTTTTTT

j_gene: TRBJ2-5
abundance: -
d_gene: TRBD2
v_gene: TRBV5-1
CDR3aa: CASSSGSGGKETQYF
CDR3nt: TGCGCCAGCAGCTCAGGGAGCGGGGGCAAAGAGACCCAGTACTTC

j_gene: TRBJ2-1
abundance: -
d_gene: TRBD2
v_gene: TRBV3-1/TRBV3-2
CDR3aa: CASSQAGGPPYNEQFF
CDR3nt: TGTGCCAGCAGCCAAGCGGGGGGACCTCCCTACAATGAGCAGTTCTTC

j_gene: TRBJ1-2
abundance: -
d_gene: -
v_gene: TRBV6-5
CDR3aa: CASSPGGYGYTF
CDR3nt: TGTGCCAGCAGTCCCGGGGGATATGGCTACACCTTC

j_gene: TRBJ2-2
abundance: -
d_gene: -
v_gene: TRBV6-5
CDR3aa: CASLTGWNGELFF
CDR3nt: TGTGCCAGCCTTACAGGGTGGAACGGGGAGCTGTTTTTT

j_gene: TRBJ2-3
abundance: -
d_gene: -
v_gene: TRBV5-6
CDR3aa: CASSREVTPMGSDTQYF
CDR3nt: TGTGCCAGCAGCCGGGAAGTAACTCCGATGGGATCAGATACGCAGTATTTT

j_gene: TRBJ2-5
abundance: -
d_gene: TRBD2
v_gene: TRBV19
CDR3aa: CASSPRGTSGRRETQYF
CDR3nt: TGTGCCAGTAGTCCGAGAGGGACTAGCGGGAGAAGGGAGACCCAGTACTTC

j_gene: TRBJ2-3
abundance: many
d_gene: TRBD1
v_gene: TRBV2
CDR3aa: CASRGTGGIDTQYF
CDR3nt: TGTGCCAGCAGGGGGACAGGGGGAATAGATACGCAGTATTTT

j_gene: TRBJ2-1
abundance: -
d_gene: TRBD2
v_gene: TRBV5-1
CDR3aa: CASSLGLAGGYNEQFF
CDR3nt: TGCGCCAGCAGCTTGGGTCTAGCGGGGGGGTACAATGAGCAGTTCTTC

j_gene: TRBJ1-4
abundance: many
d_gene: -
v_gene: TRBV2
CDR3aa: CASGRVGREKLFF
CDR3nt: TGTGCCAGCGGGAGGGTAGGACGGGAAAAACTGTTTTTT

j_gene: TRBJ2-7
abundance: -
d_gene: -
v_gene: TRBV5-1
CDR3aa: CASSSYRDPFSYEQYF
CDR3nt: TGCGCCAGCAGCTCGTACAGGGATCCCTTCTCCTACGAGCAGTACTTC

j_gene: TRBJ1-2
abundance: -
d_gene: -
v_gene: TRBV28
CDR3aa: CASSLGRGYGYTF
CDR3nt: TGTGCCAGCAGTTTGGGCAGGGGCTATGGCTACACCTTC

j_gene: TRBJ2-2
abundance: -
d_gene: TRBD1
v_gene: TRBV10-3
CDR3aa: CAINYRGTGELFF
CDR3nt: TGTGCCATCAACTACAGGGGCACCGGGGAGCTGTTTTTT

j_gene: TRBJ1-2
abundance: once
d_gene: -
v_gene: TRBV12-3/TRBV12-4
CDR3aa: CASSLARDTGYTF
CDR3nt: TGTGCCAGCAGTTTAGCGCGCGACACCGGCTACACCTTC

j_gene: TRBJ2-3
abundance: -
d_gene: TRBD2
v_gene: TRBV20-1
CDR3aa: CSASLAGGITDTQYF
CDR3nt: TGCAGTGCTAGTCTAGCGGGGGGGATTACAGATACGCAGTATTTT

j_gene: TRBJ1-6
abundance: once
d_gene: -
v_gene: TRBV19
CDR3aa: CASSIAGSSYNSPLHF
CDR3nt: TGTGCCAGTAGTATAGCCGGGAGCTCCTATAATTCACCCCTCCACTTT

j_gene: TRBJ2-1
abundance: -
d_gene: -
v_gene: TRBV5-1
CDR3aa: CASSPSRQGNTGRANNEQFF
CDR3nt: TGCGCCAGCAGCCCGTCCCGACAGGGTAACACCGGGAGGGCCAACAATGAGCAGTTCTTC

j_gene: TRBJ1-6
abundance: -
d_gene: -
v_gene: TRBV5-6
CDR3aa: CASSYDTRNSPLHF
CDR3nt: TGTGCCAGCAGCTACGACACTAGAAATTCACCCCTCCACTTT

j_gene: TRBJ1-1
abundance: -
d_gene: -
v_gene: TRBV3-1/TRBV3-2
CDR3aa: CASSQDRDTEAFF
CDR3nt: TGTGCCAGCAGCCAAGACAGGGACACTGAAGCTTTCTTT

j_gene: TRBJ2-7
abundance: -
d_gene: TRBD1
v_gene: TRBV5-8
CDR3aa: CASSGTGASGKQYF
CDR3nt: TGTGCCAGCAGCGGGACAGGGGCTTCTGGGAAGCAGTACTTC

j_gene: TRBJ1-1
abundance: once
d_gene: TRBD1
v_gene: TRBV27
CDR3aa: CASSGRQGVGTEAFF
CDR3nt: TGTGCCAGCAGTGGAAGACAGGGGGTGGGCACTGAAGCTTTCTTT